The 29 T cell receptor beta chains given below trace back to one sample, sequenced in a study of shared clonotypes between healthy human individuals (TCRdb year 2020). Receptor libraries were prepared by the immunoSEQ multiplex PCR assay. The immuneACCESS repertoire file appears here via TCRdb, limited to in-frame rearrangements. These files lack a portion of the clones; in checked studies, under half of the deficit traces to unresolved V genes, and the cause of the others is not known. The sample table contains about 2.4 million clones; only one count was recorded for about 92% of them. Jointly, the top ten make up 0.11% to 0.15% of the sample. Sequenced material: naive CD4+ T cells sorted from blood. What the cell subset or site label conveys for this sample: CD45RA+ positively selected. The source is a man younger than 35 in good health.

The chain links TRBV5-5 to TRBJ1-2; tentatively, D is TRBD1 (5 bases). CDR3 length: 15 residues. Trimming took 1 base from V and 0 from J, leaving 10 bases between them. Germline CDR1 and CDR2: SGHKS and YYEKEE (reference sequence). CDR3 in DNA: TGTGCCAGCAGCTTGTCAGGAGGGGCTAACTATGGCTACACCTTC. Its protein is CASSLSGGANYGYTF. Full variable domain (outside the CDR3, taken from reference TRBV5-5 and TRBJ1-2): DAGVTQSPTHLIKTRGQQVTLRCSPISGHKSVSWYQQVLGQGPQFIFQYYEKEERGRGNFPDRFSARQFPNYSSELNVNALLLGDSALYLCASSLSGGANYGYTFGSGTRLTVV.

The CDR3 sequence: CASSFIPPGQLTCYEQYF. CDR3 nucleotide sequence: TGTGCCAGCAGCTTCATCCCGCCGGGACAGCTTACCTGCTACGAGCAGTACTTC. The chain links TRBV21-1 to TRBJ2-7; the D call of TRBD1 is as the table states it, not checked on the DNA. TRBV21-1 is designated a pseudogene. The CDR3 is made up of 18 amino acids.

The chain carries TRBV2 and TRBJ2-7, with D possibly being TRBD1 (6 bases). The V gene lost 11 bases and the J gene lost 3 bases, with 20 bases spanning the gap. This CDR3 spans 14 amino acids. Looked up from germline, CDR1 is SNHLY and CDR2 is FYNNEI. CDR3 bases: TGTGCCGGCAACACTGCCCAGGGGTTCTACGAGCAGTACTTC. Translated: CAGNTAQGFYEQYF.

The chain is built from TRBV10-3 and TRBJ2-1, with a possible D match to TRBD1 (6 bases). V shed 4 bases and J shed 9 bases, with 10 bases lying between them. The CDR3 totals 12 residues. Germline V gene data show CDR1 as ENHRY and CDR2 as SYGVKD. CDR3 in amino acids: CAISVKGVEQFF. The CDR3 region has the DNA TGTGCCATCAGTGTGAAGGGGGTTGAGCAGTTCTTC.

On this clone: Other DNA sequences in the same sample also yield this CDR3. The genes are TRBV27 and TRBJ2-3; 8 nucleotides align to TRBD1. This CDR3 has 15 amino acids. Germline lookup yields CDR1 MNHEY and CDR2 SMNVEV (reference sequence). V gave up 3 bases and J gave up 5 bases; unmatched junction bases: 7. CDR3 sequence (DNA): TGTGCCAGCAGTTTGGGGACAGGAGCCGGAGATACGCAGTATTTT. This encodes CASSLGTGAGDTQYF.

The chain combines TRBV19 with TRBJ1-5, with TRBD1 identical over 7 bases. The CDR3 sequence is 15 residues long. CDR1 and CDR2 from the germline V gene are LNHDA and SQIVND (reference sequence). The ends lost 3 bases at V and 4 bases at J; junction bases unmatched: 6. The CDR3 loop reads CASSMQGQINQPQHF. The DNA for the CDR3 is TGTGCCAGTAGTATGCAGGGACAGATAAATCAGCCCCAGCATTTT.

The CDR3 sequence is CASSPGQGKGYGYTF. CDR3 DNA sequence: TGTGCCAGCAGCCCCGGACAGGGAAAAGGCTATGGCTACACCTTC. The chain employs TRBV14 and TRBJ1-2; 8 nucleotides match TRBD1. The CDR3 is 15 residues long. Germline values: CDR1 SGHDN, CDR2 FVKESK. V gave up 4 bases and J gave up 4 bases; unmatched junction bases: 8.

The V call is TRBV6-1, the J call TRBJ2-3; possible D gene TRBD2, 5 bases. The CDR3 has 14 residues. V was cut by 3 bases and J by 8 bases, with 15 bases left in between. The V gene's germline CDR1 is MNHNS and CDR2 SASEGT. CDR3: CASSDTRDYPTQYF. The CDR3 nucleotides are TGTGCCAGCAGTGATACCCGAGACTACCCTACGCAGTATTTT.

In the case of this clone: This same CDR3 is encoded by further DNA sequences in the sample. V usage is TRBV10-3 and J usage is TRBJ1-2; TRBD1 matches at 7 bases. Trimming removed 0 bases from V and 3 bases from J; junction bases left unmatched: 1. This CDR3 comprises 14 residues. CDR1 is ENHRY and CDR2 is SYGVKD in the germline V gene. The DNA for the CDR3 is TGTGCCATCAGTGAGTCTACAGGGGACTATGGCTACACCTTC. Amino acid sequence: CAISESTGDYGYTF.

As DNA, the CDR3 is TGTGCCAGCAGTTTATCCCGGGTCACACTTAACTATGGCTACACCTTC. Encoded protein: CASSLSRVTLNYGYTF. The chain has TRBV27 and TRBJ1-2; D is ambiguous. The CDR3 length is 16 residues. Between the trimmed V and J ends, which lost 0 bases and 1 base, there was a span of 12 bases. Germline V CDR1 and CDR2: MNHEY, SMNVEV (reference sequence).

This clone occurred a few times. In DNA, the CDR3 is TGTGCCTGGAGTCACGGACAGGGAAGTCAGCCCCAGCATTTT. Amino acid sequence: CAWSHGQGSQPQHF. The chain carries TRBV30 and TRBJ1-5; TRBD1 matches at 8 bases. The CDR3 consists of 14 residues. Trimming took 2 bases from V and 6 from J; bases not matched to a gene: 6. Germline CDR1 reads GTSNPN; CDR2 reads SVGIG (reference sequence).

The genes are TRBV7-6 and TRBJ2-3; TRBD2 matches at 7 bases. The V gene end was trimmed by 5 bases and the J gene end by 4 bases; junction bases not matched to a gene: 6. This CDR3 is built from 14 residues. In germline, CDR1 is SGHVS, CDR2 FNYEAQ. The CDR3 DNA sequence: TGTGCCAGCAGCGTTAGCGGGTGGTCAGATACGCAGTATTTT. This sequence encodes CASSVSGWSDTQYF.

This chain connects TRBV19 to TRBJ2-7; 8 bases line up with TRBD1. The J segment lost 7 bases and the V segment lost 4 bases, leaving 12 bases of the junction unmatched. Germline V gives CDR1 LNHDA, CDR2 SQIVND (reference sequence). The CDR3 loop spans 15 amino acids. The CDR3 DNA follows: TGTGCCAGTAGTACTTCGGGACAGGTCTTTTTTGAGCAGTACTTC. It yields the protein CASSTSGQVFFEQYF.

The V gene is TRBV15, the J gene TRBJ2-7; 9 bases line up with TRBD1. Germline V CDR1 and CDR2: LNHNV, YYDKDF (reference sequence). V dropped 2 bases and J dropped 3; count of bases not matched to a gene: 5. This CDR3 is built from 15 residues. The CDR3 region has the DNA TGTGCCACCAGCAGAAAGGGACAGGGCAACTACGAGCAGTACTTC. This sequence encodes CATSRKGQGNYEQYF.

This clone was seen a handful of times. V is TRBV6-1 and J is TRBJ1-5, with a weak D call TRBD1 (5 bases). Germline CDR1 reads MNHNS; CDR2 reads SASEGT. V was clipped by 6 bases and J by 7 bases, with 19 bases between them. The CDR3 runs 15 residues. The CDR3 reads CASSPGTTGLQPQHF. Written as DNA, the CDR3 is TGTGCCAGCAGCCCCGGGACTACTGGGTTGCAGCCCCAGCATTTT.

V and J are TRBV29-1 and TRBJ1-2; TRBD1 is a possible D gene (5 bases). Per germline, CDR1 SQVTM and CDR2 ANQGSEA. V dropped 6 bases and J dropped 6 bases, with 11 bases sitting between them. CDR3 size: 11 residues. CDR3 in DNA: TGCAGCGTGATGGAGGGGAATGGCTACACCTTC. This gives the protein CSVMEGNGYTF.

A remark on this clone: At one boundary the junction diverges from the germline segment, which might be a read error. The sample contains more than one DNA sequence encoding this CDR3. CDR3 region: CASSLGTGSTDTQYF. The CDR3 bases are TGTGCTAGCAGCCTGGGGACAGGCAGCACAGATACGCAGTATTTT. V gene TRBV7-7 combines with J gene TRBJ2-3, with 8 bases lining up with TRBD1. The CDR3 has 15 residues. Germline V gives CDR1 SSHAT, CDR2 FNYEAQ (reference sequence).

The chain employs TRBV5-1 and TRBJ2-5; possibly TRBD2 for D (5 bases). CDR1 is SGHRS and CDR2 is YFSETQ in the germline V gene. This CDR3 comprises 14 residues. V lost 0 bases to trimming and J lost 5 bases, with 11 bases between them. The CDR3 DNA reads TGCGCCAGCAGCTTGGGGGAGCTAAGCGAGACCCAGTACTTC. Translated: CASSLGELSETQYF.

This chain links TRBV12-2 with TRBJ2-7; the table's D call, TRBD1, has no DNA check behind it. TRBV12-2 is described as a pseudogene. The CDR3 spans 17 residues. The CDR3 bases are TGTGCAAGTCGCCAAGGCCGTACCGGGACAGGGTCGGACGAGCAGTACTTC. Residues: CASRQGRTGTGSDEQYF.

In nucleotides, the CDR3 is TGCGCCAGCAATAAGGGGACTGGGACAGGCCAAGAGACCCAGTACTTC. This gives the protein CASNKGTGTGQETQYF. The chain couples TRBV5-1 to TRBJ2-5, with 8 bases lining up with TRBD1. CDR3 length: 16 amino acids. In germline, CDR1 is SGHRS, CDR2 YFSETQ. V shed 6 bases, J shed 1 base, and the junction held 11 bases outside the gene matches.

The rearrangement uses TRBV6-1 and TRBJ2-6; D possibly corresponds to TRBD1 (6 bases). CDR1 is MNHNS and CDR2 is SASEGT in the germline V gene. V dropped 7 bases and J dropped 2 bases, with 12 bases sitting between them. CDR3 length: 15 amino acids. DNA for the CDR3: TGTGCCAGCACCGAAACAGGGCCTGGGGCCAACGTCCTGACTTTC. Amino acids: CASTETGPGANVLTF.

A note on this clone: This sample also contains other DNA sequences that code for the same CDR3. The chain combines TRBV5-4 with TRBJ2-3; 10 bases match TRBD2. With V trimmed by 4 bases and J by 1 base, 0 bases remained unmatched. Germline CDR1 and CDR2: SGHNT and YYREEE (reference sequence). The CDR3 extends over 14 amino acids. The CDR3 nucleotides are TGTGCCAGCAGCCTAGCGGGAGGCACAGATACGCAGTATTTT. Protein product: CASSLAGGTDTQYF.

V usage is TRBV5-4 and J usage is TRBJ1-6; a weak D match, TRBD1 (5 bases). Germline CDR1 is SGHNT and CDR2 is YYREEE (reference sequence). The germline V and J ends were trimmed by 10 bases and 10 bases, with 15 bases remaining between them. This CDR3 is built from 12 residues. CDR3 protein: CAEGSDGSPLHF. The CDR3, as DNA: TGTGCCGAGGGGTCGGACGGCTCACCCCTCCACTTT.

V is TRBV5-1 and J is TRBJ2-1, with 8 nucleotides matching TRBD2. The CDR3 spans 15 residues. The germline CDR1 and CDR2 sequences are SGHRS and YFSETQ. V shed 0 bases and J 3 bases; nucleotides not matched to a gene: 2. CDR3 DNA sequence: TGCGCCAGCAGCTTGGTACTAGCGGACTACAATGAGCAGTTCTTC. Translating it yields CASSLVLADYNEQFF.

The J gene is TRBJ2-5, the V gene TRBV2, with unresolved D. The CDR3 covers 14 residues. The V gene lost 4 bases and the J gene lost 1 base, with 10 bases spanning the gap. Germline V gene lookup returns CDR1 SNHLY and CDR2 FYNNEI. CDR3 nucleotides: TGTGCCAGCAGTGTACTAACCCCCCAAGAGACCCAGTACTTC. This gives the protein CASSVLTPQETQYF.

The chain has TRBV6-4 and TRBJ1-5, with TRBD1 matching over 8 bases. V lost 5 bases to trimming and J lost 6 bases; unmatched junction nucleotides: 9. Per the germline V gene, CDR1 is MRHNA and CDR2 is SNTAGT. This CDR3 has 15 amino acids. CDR3 DNA sequence: TGTGCCAGCAGTTTACAGGGGGGAAAGGGTCAGCCCCAGCATTTT. Encoded protein: CASSLQGGKGQPQHF.

The genes are TRBV7-6 and TRBJ1-3, with no clear D. The CDR3 totals 17 residues. V shed 1 base and J shed 2 bases, with 15 bases lying between them. The germline V gene has CDR1 SGHVS and CDR2 FNYEAQ. The CDR3 DNA reads as TGTGCCAGCAGCTTAGGTTCCGGACGGACCCCTGGAAACACCATATATTTT. The encoded protein is CASSLGSGRTPGNTIYF.

The chain couples TRBV4-1 to TRBJ2-3, with D tentatively TRBD2 (6 bases). The CDR3 runs to 18 residues. Trimming shortened V by 2 bases and J by 4 bases, and 22 bases separated the two germline ends. CDR1 and CDR2 from the germline V gene are MGHRA and YSYEKL. CDR3 in amino acids: CASSQPLTNRESSDTQYF. In DNA form, the CDR3 reads TGCGCCAGCAGCCAACCTCTCACGAACCGGGAGTCATCAGATACGCAGTATTTT.

The chain uses TRBV7-9 and TRBJ2-1; perhaps TRBD2 as D (6 bases). Between the trimmed V and J ends, which lost 5 bases and 7 bases, there was a span of 9 bases. This CDR3 contains 12 residues. Germline-derived CDR1 and CDR2 are SEHNR and FQNEAQ (reference sequence). The DNA for the CDR3 is TGTGCCAGCAGCCAAGGGAGGAATGAGCAGTTCTTC. The encoded protein is CASSQGRNEQFF. Together with reference TRBV7-9 and TRBJ2-1, the CDR3 gives the full variable domain: DTGVSQNPRHKITKRGQNVTFRCDPISEHNRLYWYRQTLGQGPEFLTYFQNEAQLEKSRLLSDRFSAERPKGSFSTLEIQRTEQGDSAMYLCASSQGRNEQFFGPGTRLTVL.